This TCR beta chain was found in a study of T cell responses to AZD1222 COVID-19 vaccine. At the level of the study: Analyses pooled second doses at about 4 or about 12 weeks.

The table came from immunoSEQ multiplex PCR; TCRdb's copy has only in-frame clones and leaves some out. The top ten hold about 4% of the sample, which has some 150,000 clones, approximately 95% seen once. Germline CDR1 and CDR2: MNHEY and SVGAGI. The CDR3 has 15 amino acids. V lost 6 bases and J lost 4, with 16 bases in between. This clone showed up just once. This clonotype was obtained from an adult in good health. The sequencing used peripheral blood, collected on day 0 of AZD1222 vaccination. The gene calls are TRBV6-5 and TRBJ2-1; tentatively, D is TRBD1 or TRBD2 (6 bases each). The CDR3 DNA reads as TGTGCCAGCAGCACACAGGGAGGCTCGTACAATGAGCAGTTCTTC. Translated, it gives CASSTQGGSYNEQFF.